A single sample is the source of the 2 T cell receptor beta chains below, sequenced in a study of T cell responses to AZD1222 COVID-19 vaccine. Only in-frame clones appear in the TCRdb table, and some are missing; sequencing was by immunoSEQ multiplex PCR. The repertoire includes 150,000 or so clones, 88% of them detected once, and more than 12% sits in the top ten. The sample consisted of peripheral blood, taken on day 0 of AZD1222 vaccination. The receptors were sampled from an adult in good health.

The J gene is TRBJ1-2, the V gene TRBV28; 11 nucleotides align to TRBD1. Germline trimming cut 6 bases from V and 4 bases from J; bases unmatched to any gene: 7. CDR3 size: 15 residues. Per the germline V gene, CDR1 is MDHEN and CDR2 is SYDVKM. In DNA, the CDR3 is TGTGCCAGCAGCAAATGGACAGGGGGCGCCTATGGCTACACCTTC. Translation gives CASSKWTGGAYGYTF.

V gene TRBV6-2 or TRBV6-3 combines with J gene TRBJ1-1; D is perhaps TRBD1 (6 bases). Germline values: CDR1 MNHEY, CDR2 SVGEGT. The CDR3 is 14 residues long. V was shortened by 5 bases and J by 0 bases, with 10 bases between the two germline ends. The CDR3 protein is CASSPTGMNTEAFF. DNA for the CDR3: TGTGCCAGCAGTCCAACAGGGATGAACACTGAAGCTTTCTTT.